This record looks at one TCR beta chain sequence and its context. Its binding antigen is unknown. Base qualities are missing; no much larger clone stands one base away. The record originates from a study of shared clonotypes between healthy human individuals (dated by TCRdb to the early 2020s). Background on the whole study: The cohort included a few men and a couple of women between 18 and 49 years of age. Per donor, three plates each were used for CD4 naive and CD4 memory, two for CD8 naive, and one for CD8 memory. To estimate repertoire size and how much clonotypes are shared between individuals, the study performed deep sequencing of blood TCR repertoires from a few healthy adults. Different laboratories and diverse techniques were used to prepare libraries and sequence TCR repertoires, to increase sequencing depth and limit assay-specific biases. Between about 0.85 and 9.5 billion PBMCs per donor were obtained by leukapheresis. Beyond this particular receptor, the publication reports: When a few donors were compared, the shared fraction of clonotypes was 5% to 6.5% for naive CD4, 3.5% to 4% for naive CD8, 2.3% for memory CD4, and less than 0.5% for memory CD8. Naive subsets generally had larger estimated clonotype richness than memory subsets did. Compared with non-shared clonotypes, clonotypes shared by all four sorted-subset donors had higher generation probabilities. Incomplete sequencing was indicated by rarefaction of sorted-subset datasets, despite the large sequencing depth. The small number of donors limited the genetic and exposure-history diversity represented. Pairwise subsampling indicated that sequencing depth was expected to affect the degree of clonotype sharing among donors. Only blood was sampled, and tissue TCR repertoires likely differ from those in blood.

Using the deep immunoSEQ assay, TCR CDR3 regions were amplified from genomic DNA by multiplex PCR. For each cell subset, the extracted genomic DNA was distributed evenly across all wells of several immunoSEQ 96-well plates, and each plate served as one replicate. Each replicate PCR for sorted subsets received approximately 220 ng genomic DNA, equal to roughly 30,000 T cell genomes. Purified libraries were quantified with a Qubit 3.0 fluorometer, sized on a Bioanalyzer 2100, and re-quantified with the KAPA Library Quantification kit. Every immunoSEQ 96-well plate was sequenced on a separate single-read 150-cycle Illumina NextSeq 550 flow cell. Concerning the study's data processing: The immunoSEQ output contained only junctional sequences without quality scores, so filtering could not match that applied to full-length reads. To assign V/J genes and CDR3, sequences were annotated against IMGT germline references using PyIR, a Python wrapper for IgBLAST v1.9. Reads were removed for weak V/J assignments (E-value above 1e-6), missing CDR3, stop codons, out-of-frame junctions, or ambiguous translated residues. V3J clonotypes were defined as sequences sharing an identical inferred V gene, J gene, and CDR3 amino acid sequence. Percentage overlap between repertoires was calculated by dividing the number of shared unique clonotypes by the size of the smaller repertoire. Repertoire richness was assessed with RTK rarefaction, the Chao1 estimator, and Recon v2.1 estimates of unobserved clonotypes. Generation probabilities were computed with OLGA for all TCRbeta clonotypes obtained by the gDNA method from a handful of donors. TCRdb provides this immuneACCESS table in a form limited to in-frame rearrangements. Some clones are lacking; in checked studies, under half of them reflect an unresolved V gene, and why the rest are absent is not known. The DNA gave D and trimming, while V, J and clone size come from that table. This sample is represented by about 1.5 million clones; nearly 99% of them were singletons. The top ten clones comprise roughly 0.45% of the sample.

CDR1 and CDR2 (SGDLS, YYNGEE) derive from the germline V gene. Inclusive of the bounding cysteine and phenylalanine, the CDR3 is 16 residues long. Only the CDR3 portion is preserved as DNA: 48 bases, with reading frame beginning at the first base. V was cut back by 4 bases and J by 4 bases, leaving a gap of 17 bases between them. The donors were healthy, HIV-negative adults who had no recently reported acute infections or vaccinations. Every donor was a Caucasian adult residing in Nashville, Tennessee, USA. CD4+ T cells were enriched through magnetic negative selection, after which naive cells were positively selected on CD45RA and the remaining negative fraction served as the memory subset. Blood was obtained by leukapheresis, after which PBMCs were separated by Ficoll-Histopaque density gradient centrifugation and cryopreserved in liquid nitrogen vapor phase. Analytical flow cytometry was used to check the purity and quantity of every magnetically sorted T cell population. From each sorted fraction, genomic DNA was isolated and quantified by UV absorbance on a Nanodrop 2000c.

Specimen: naive CD4+ T cells sorted from blood. Taken with the paper, the label for cell subset or site translates to: CD45RA+ positively selected. The rearranged segments are TRBV9 and TRBJ2-2, and TRBD1 may be the D gene, going by 5 matching bases. This receptor was identified in a young man in good health. The bases read TGTGCCAGCAGCTTAACAGGCCTTGGGGCCACCGGGGAGCTGTTTTTT. Its coded protein is CASSLTGLGATGELFF.